What follows are 30 T cell receptor beta chains derived from one specimen sequenced in a study of blood T cell repertoires in COVID-19. The repertoire was sequenced with immunoSEQ multiplex PCR; TCRdb's copy has only in-frame clones and lacks some. This sample yields approximately 500,000 clones, of which about 88% are seen a single time; around 0.95% belongs to the top ten. Source material: peripheral blood. The receptor source for this set is a man aged 18-30 years with COVID-19, enrolled during active disease.

The chain joins TRBV11-3 to TRBJ2-2, with TRBD1 identical over 8 bases. Trimming took 0 bases from V and 5 from J; bases not matched to a gene: 8. Germline CDR1 and CDR2: SGHNT and YENEEA. The CDR3 sequence is 17 residues long. The CDR3, as DNA: TGTGCCAGCAGCTTAGATACCAGGACAGGGCAAACCGGGGAGCTGTTTTTT. Its translation is CASSLDTRTGQTGELFF.

This clone showed up just a few times. The chain links TRBV15 to TRBJ2-1; TRBD2 matches 13 bases. With 0 bases clipped from V and 3 bases from J, the junction kept 8 bases outside the gene matches. This CDR3 comprises 19 residues. Germline assignment: CDR1 LNHNV and CDR2 YYDKDF (reference sequence). Here the CDR3 DNA reads TGTGCCACCAGCAGAGATTGGTCGAGACTAGCGGGAGGCTACAATGAGCAGTTCTTC. Translated: CATSRDWSRLAGGYNEQFF.

This clone was detected once. The chain's CDR3 is CASSFGGTTNTGELFF. The CDR3 region has the DNA TGTGCCAGCAGCTTCGGGGGAACAACGAACACCGGGGAGCTGTTTTTT. J is TRBJ2-2 and V is TRBV11-2; perhaps TRBD2 as D (6 bases). V was shortened by 3 bases and J by 0 bases, with 11 bases between the two germline ends. This CDR3 spans 16 amino acids. CDR1 and CDR2 (germline): SGHAT, FQNNGV.

The rearrangement links TRBV2 to TRBJ2-7; 12 positions agree with TRBD2. Germline lookup yields CDR1 SNHLY and CDR2 FYNNEI. The CDR3 loop spans 16 amino acids. V lost 7 bases, J lost 0 bases, and 7 bases stayed unmatched. In DNA, the CDR3 is TGTGCCAGCACCGGACTAGCGGGGATAGGCTCCTACGAGCAGTACTTC. This encodes CASTGLAGIGSYEQYF.

The chain is built from TRBV7-9 and TRBJ1-4; possibly TRBD1 for D (5 bases). V was shortened by 6 bases and J by 3 bases, with 11 bases between the two germline ends. The CDR3 is made up of 14 amino acids. Germline values: CDR1 SEHNR, CDR2 FQNEAQ (reference sequence). The CDR3 sequence is CASRGTGANEKLFF. DNA for the CDR3: TGTGCCAGCAGGGGGACGGGGGCTAATGAAAAACTGTTTTTT.

The genes are TRBV5-1 and TRBJ2-5; no clear D. Trimming shortened V by 1 base and J by 2 bases, and 6 bases separated the two germline ends. The CDR3 is 13 residues long. Germline loops: CDR1 SGHRS, CDR2 YFSETQ. CDR3: CASSLRDQETQYF. Here the CDR3 DNA reads TGCGCCAGCAGCTTGAGAGATCAAGAGACCCAGTACTTC.

This chain links TRBV7-9 with TRBJ2-1; tentatively, D is TRBD2 (5 bases). The V gene lost 5 bases and the J gene lost 2 bases, with 13 bases spanning the gap. Germline-derived CDR1 and CDR2 are SEHNR and FQNEAQ (reference sequence). The CDR3 sequence is 15 residues long. The DNA for the CDR3 is TGTGCCAGCAGCAAACTAGTAAGCGCCTACAATGAGCAGTTCTTC. Protein sequence: CASSKLVSAYNEQFF. Full variable domain (rest looked up from reference TRBV7-9 and TRBJ2-1): DTGVSQNPRHKITKRGQNVTFRCDPISEHNRLYWYRQTLGQGPEFLTYFQNEAQLEKSRLLSDRFSAERPKGSFSTLEIQRTEQGDSAMYLCASSKLVSAYNEQFFGPGTRLTVL.

This rearrangement joins TRBV4-1 to TRBJ2-5, with TRBD2 matching 7 bases. With V trimmed by 0 bases and J by 4 bases, 8 bases remained unmatched. The CDR3 has 16 residues. The V gene's germline CDR1 is MGHRA and CDR2 YSYEKL. CDR3 region: CASSQEPSGGGETQYF. CDR3 bases: TGCGCCAGCAGCCAAGAACCGTCGGGAGGAGGAGAGACCCAGTACTTC.

The rearrangement joins TRBV5-1 to TRBJ2-5, with 9 bases fitting TRBD1. CDR3 length equals 16 residues. From germline, CDR1 is SGHRS and CDR2 YFSETQ. Trimming removed 5 bases from V and 5 bases from J; junction bases left unmatched: 13. The CDR3 DNA is TGCGCCAGCAGTGGGACAGGGACAACGAAATCCGAGACCCAGTACTTC. Residues: CASSGTGTTKSETQYF.

The rearrangement uses TRBV27 and TRBJ2-2, with 12 bases identical to TRBD2. Germline assignment: CDR1 MNHEY and CDR2 SMNVEV (reference sequence). This CDR3 has 15 amino acids. The J segment lost 6 bases and the V segment lost 3 bases, leaving 2 bases of the junction unmatched. CDR3 residues: CASSLASGRAGELFF. CDR3 DNA: TGTGCCAGCAGTTTGGCTAGCGGGAGGGCCGGGGAGCTGTTTTTT.

The chain recombines TRBV2 with TRBJ2-5, with D perhaps TRBD2 (5 bases). The CDR3 loop spans 12 amino acids. Deletions cut 8 bases from V and 1 base from J, with 8 bases between. Per the germline V gene, CDR1 is SNHLY and CDR2 is FYNNEI. The chain's CDR3 is CASDYFQETQYF. CDR3 coding DNA: TGTGCCAGCGACTATTTCCAAGAGACCCAGTACTTC.

The chain couples TRBV6-5 to TRBJ1-3; perhaps TRBD1 as D (6 bases). V was cut by 6 bases and J by 0 bases, with 12 bases left in between. CDR1 and CDR2 (germline): MNHEY, SVGAGI. The CDR3 contains 15 residues. The CDR3 sequence: CASRGQLSSGNTIYF. In DNA, the CDR3 is TGTGCCAGCAGAGGACAGCTGAGCTCTGGAAACACCATATATTTT.

This clone was seen only once. The V and J genes are TRBV7-8 and TRBJ2-5; no clear D. Per the germline V gene, CDR1 is SGHVS and CDR2 is FQNEAQ. V dropped 11 bases and J dropped 4 bases, with 11 bases sitting between them. This CDR3 spans 11 amino acids. This CDR3 reads CAVPRRETQYF. The DNA of the CDR3 is TGTGCCGTCCCCCGGAGAGAGACCCAGTACTTC.

In its sample, this clone was seen once. This rearrangement joins TRBV9 to TRBJ1-4; no clear D gene. Per the germline V gene, CDR1 is SGDLS and CDR2 is YYNGEE. V lost 4 bases to trimming and J lost 6 bases, with 19 bases between them. CDR3 length: 16 residues. CDR3 nucleotide sequence: TGTGCCAGCAGCAAGGCGGCGGGCTCTGGGTATGAAAAACTGTTTTTT. Translated, it gives CASSKAAGSGYEKLFF.

The V gene is TRBV10-1, the J gene TRBJ2-3; D call uncertain. CDR1 is WNHNN and CDR2 is SYGVQD in the germline V gene (reference sequence). Trimming took off 1 base at V and 6 bases at J, with 5 bases between the two ends. The CDR3 is made up of 12 amino acids. Here the CDR3 reads CASSEFLDTQYF. The CDR3 DNA reads TGCGCCAGCAGTGAGTTCCTGGATACGCAGTATTTT.

The rearrangement joins TRBV27 to TRBJ2-1; 11 positions agree with TRBD2. CDR1 and CDR2 from the germline V gene are MNHEY and SMNVEV (reference sequence). V shed 6 bases, J shed 1 base, and the junction held 5 bases outside the gene matches. The CDR3 covers 16 residues. The CDR3 bases are TGTGCCAGCAGCGAGACTAGCGGGGCGTCCTACAATGAGCAGTTCTTC. Its translation is CASSETSGASYNEQFF.

The chain joins TRBV15 to TRBJ2-1, with TRBD2 identical over 9 bases. This CDR3 contains 17 residues. Germline CDR1 is LNHNV and CDR2 is YYDKDF (reference sequence). J was trimmed by 2 bases and V by 1 base; bases with no gene match: 6. Here the CDR3 reads CATSRASLAGTYNEQFF. CDR3 DNA: TGTGCCACCAGCAGAGCCTCACTAGCGGGTACCTACAATGAGCAGTTCTTC.

The rearrangement joins TRBV5-4 to TRBJ2-3; TRBD2 agrees at 8 bases. The CDR3 consists of 16 residues. Germline trimming cut 0 bases from V and 6 bases from J; bases unmatched to any gene: 9. Germline V lookup: CDR1 SGHNT, CDR2 YYREEE (reference sequence). The CDR3 is CASSLDAGGLTDTQYF. CDR3 DNA: TGTGCCAGCAGCTTGGACGCGGGGGGACTCACTGATACGCAGTATTTT.

This clone has a handful of counts. The chain combines TRBV3-1 (or the pseudogene TRBV3-2) with TRBJ2-7; TRBD2 aligns across 9 bases. This CDR3 is 14 amino acids long. Germline CDR1 reads LGHDT; CDR2 reads YNNKEL (reference sequence). V lost 6 bases and J lost 2; bases outside the gene matches: 5. CDR3 region: CASRFSGSAYEQYF. The CDR3 nucleotides are TGTGCCAGCAGATTTAGCGGGAGTGCCTACGAGCAGTACTTC.

This clone was found a few times. This chain's CDR3 is CATSAHGTGAYEQYF. In DNA form, the CDR3 reads TGTGCCACCAGTGCCCACGGGACAGGGGCCTACGAGCAGTACTTC. The chain has TRBV24-1 and TRBJ2-7; 10 bases map to TRBD1. V shed 5 bases, J shed 2 bases, and the junction held 5 bases outside the gene matches. This CDR3 has 15 amino acids. Germline V gives CDR1 KGHDR, CDR2 SFDVKD.

The chain joins TRBV5-1 to TRBJ2-2; D remains unclear. V lost 0 bases and J lost 0, with 12 bases in between. This CDR3 has 17 amino acids. Germline V CDR1 and CDR2: SGHRS, YFSETQ. CDR3 DNA sequence: TGCGCCAGCAGCTTGGCCACAGACCCCGCGAACACCGGGGAGCTGTTTTTT. Amino acid sequence: CASSLATDPANTGELFF.

This chain joins TRBV11-2 and TRBJ2-1; TRBD2 aligns across 7 bases. CDR3 size: 11 residues. Losses at the gene ends were 8 bases for V and 7 bases for J; bases not matched to a gene: 2. CDR1 is SGHAT and CDR2 is FQNNGV in the germline V gene. The CDR3 DNA is TGTGCCAGCTGGGGGGGAAATGAGCAGTTCTTC. Residues: CASWGGNEQFF.

The chain joins TRBV2 to TRBJ2-1; 12 bases are shared with TRBD2. In germline, CDR1 is SNHLY, CDR2 FYNNEI. V was clipped by 10 bases and J by 6 bases; unmatched bases: 7. The CDR3 loop spans 14 amino acids. The CDR3 DNA is TGTGCCACTCCGACTAGCGGGAGTGGCAATGAGCAGTTCTTC. Translating it yields CATPTSGSGNEQFF. The full variable domain, in which reference TRBV2 and TRBJ2-1 provide the parts outside the CDR3, is EPEVTQTPSHQVTQMGQEVILRCVPISNHLYFYWYRQILGQKVEFLVSFYNNEISEKSEIFDDQFSVERPDGSNFTLKIRSTKLEDSAMYFCATPTSGSGNEQFFGPGTRLTVL.

Points on this clone: Additional DNA sequences in this sample encode the identical CDR3. This chain connects TRBV6-6 to TRBJ1-5; no clear D gene. The length of the CDR3 is 13 residues. Germline lookup yields CDR1 MNHNY and CDR2 SVGAGI (reference sequence). V lost 0 bases to trimming and J lost 4 bases, with 4 bases between them. CDR3 protein: CASSYSLNQPQHF. CDR3 DNA sequence: TGTGCCAGCAGTTACTCCCTTAATCAGCCCCAGCATTTT.

This clone was seen a few times. Other DNA sequences in this specimen translate into the identical CDR3. The rearrangement links TRBV14 to TRBJ2-7, with D possibly TRBD2 on 5 matching bases. Germline V CDR1 and CDR2: SGHDN, FVKESK. The CDR3 has 13 amino acids. Trimming removed 1 base at V and 4 bases at J, with 8 bases between. CDR3 coding DNA: TGTGCCAGCAGCCAAGGACGGGGATACGAGCAGTACTTC. Its translation: CASSQGRGYEQYF.

The rearrangement joins TRBV7-6 to TRBJ1-3; D is undetermined. CDR3 length: 14 amino acids. Looked up from germline, CDR1 is SGHVS and CDR2 is FNYEAQ. Trimming stripped 3 bases from V and 0 bases from J, with 6 bases between. CDR3 residues: CASSFSLSGNTIYF. The CDR3 coding sequence is TGTGCCAGCAGCTTTAGCCTCTCTGGAAACACCATATATTTT.

The CDR3 region has the DNA TGTGCCAGCAGCCAACTAGCGGGGGGGCCGAATGAGCAGTTCTTC. This encodes CASSQLAGGPNEQFF. The V gene is TRBV14, the J gene TRBJ2-1, with 12 positions matching TRBD2. V shed 2 bases, J shed 7 bases, and the junction held 3 bases outside the gene matches. The germline V gene has CDR1 SGHDN and CDR2 FVKESK. This CDR3 has 15 amino acids.

CDR3 loop: CASSPLGGTGGLDEQYF. The CDR3 nucleotides read TGTGCCAGCAGCCCGCTAGGCGGGACAGGGGGCCTGGACGAGCAGTACTTC. The chain couples TRBV7-9 to TRBJ2-7; 12 bases map to TRBD1. Germline CDR1 and CDR2: SEHNR and FQNEAQ (reference sequence). V shed 5 bases, J shed 5 bases, and the junction held 13 bases outside the gene matches. The CDR3 has 17 residues. Combining the CDR3 with reference TRBV7-9 and TRBJ2-7 gives the whole variable domain DTGVSQNPRHKITKRGQNVTFRCDPISEHNRLYWYRQTLGQGPEFLTYFQNEAQLEKSRLLSDRFSAERPKGSFSTLEIQRTEQGDSAMYLCASSPLGGTGGLDEQYFGPGTRLTVT.

The rearrangement links TRBV9 to TRBJ2-1, with D possibly matching TRBD1 (5 bases). V shed 0 bases and J shed 8 bases, with 12 bases lying between them. Germline CDR1 and CDR2: SGDLS and YYNGEE. The CDR3 spans 14 residues. This chain's CDR3 is CASSVGGRWDEQFF. The CDR3 DNA reads as TGTGCCAGCAGCGTAGGGGGCCGATGGGATGAGCAGTTCTTC.

The gene calls are TRBV4-1 and TRBJ2-3; TRBD2 agrees at 13 bases. V shed 4 bases, J shed 0 bases, and the junction held 13 bases outside the gene matches. Germline V CDR1 and CDR2: MGHRA, YSYEKL. There are 20 residues in the CDR3. The chain's CDR3 is CASSLLRLAGGLGSTDTQYF. The CDR3 DNA reads as TGCGCCAGCAGCCTCCTCCGACTAGCGGGAGGCCTTGGTAGCACAGATACGCAGTATTTT.